The 27 T cell receptor beta chains listed next were all sequenced from one sample in a study of sequential checkpoint blockade in melanoma. Sequencing used immunoSEQ multiplex PCR; TCRdb keeps in-frame clones, though not all of them. The profile shows about 10,000 clones, less than 85% of them singletons. Sample treatment: randomized to nivolumab then ipilimumab (arm A) or the reverse (arm B). The starting material was CD8+ T cells sorted from blood (inferred from file names), obtained from a patient given nivolumab and ipilimumab in sequence. The receptors stem from a human donor with melanoma.

V is TRBV9 and J is TRBJ2-2; D uncertain. This CDR3 region has 13 residues. Germline V gene lookup returns CDR1 SGDLS and CDR2 YYNGEE. Trimming removed 4 bases from V and 4 bases from J, with 8 bases in between. CDR3 bases: TGTGCCAGCAGCCCTCCTATCACCGGGGAGCTGTTTTTT. It specifies CASSPPITGELFF. The whole variable domain, remainder taken from reference TRBV9 and TRBJ2-2, is DSGVTQTPKHLITATGQRVTLRCSPRSGDLSVYWYQQSLDQGLQFLIQYYNGEERAKGNILERFSAQQFPDLHSELNLSSLELGDSALYFCASSPPITGELFFGEGSRLTVL.

This CDR3 reads CASSLLLAGIGGELFF. The CDR3 coding sequence is TGTGCCAGCAGCTTATTACTAGCGGGTATTGGCGGGGAGCTGTTTTTT. This chain links TRBV11-2 with TRBJ2-2, with 9 bases identical to TRBD2. This CDR3 has 16 residues. CDR1 SGHAT and CDR2 FQNNGV come from the germline V gene. Trimming removed 2 bases from V and 7 bases from J; junction bases left unmatched: 8.

The genes are TRBV4-3 and TRBJ2-1, with 9 positions matching TRBD1. The CDR3 runs to 17 residues. The ends lost 0 bases at V and 4 bases at J; junction bases unmatched: 7. The germline V gene encodes CDR1 LGHNA and CDR2 YSLEER. The CDR3 is CASSQEPGTGSYNEQFF. The DNA of the CDR3 is TGCGCCAGCAGCCAAGAGCCCGGGACAGGGTCATACAATGAGCAGTTCTTC.

CDR3 nucleotide sequence: TGCGCCAGCAGCTACTCGACAGGGGCGGACACTGAAGCTTTCTTT. Amino acids: CASSYSTGADTEAFF. The chain couples TRBV5-1 to TRBJ1-1; 8 nucleotides agree with TRBD1. CDR1 SGHRS and CDR2 YFSETQ come from the germline V gene. The CDR3 spans 15 residues. The trim removed 3 bases at V and 3 bases at J, leaving 7 bases unmatched.

V usage is TRBV27 and J usage is TRBJ2-3; D remains ambiguous. Deletions cut 5 bases from V and 1 base from J, with 7 bases between. The CDR3 runs 13 residues. From germline, CDR1 is MNHEY and CDR2 SMNVEV (reference sequence). The CDR3 region has the DNA TGTGCCAGCAGTGACACCGGCACAGATACGCAGTATTTT. Translation: CASSDTGTDTQYF.

This clone was detected only a few times. The chain carries TRBV7-8 and TRBJ1-4; a weak D match, TRBD1 (5 bases). The CDR3 length is 10 residues. The germline V and J ends were trimmed by 7 bases and 8 bases, with 5 bases remaining between them. Germline V CDR1 and CDR2: SGHVS, FQNEAQ. The CDR3 nucleotides are TGTGCCAGCAAGGGGGAAAAACTGTTTTTT. This encodes CASKGEKLFF.

The chain employs TRBV2 and TRBJ2-2, with a weak D call TRBD2 (6 bases). Trimming removed 3 bases at V and 0 bases at J, with 11 bases between. Germline CDR1 is SNHLY and CDR2 is FYNNEI. The CDR3 totals 16 residues. CDR3: CASSEVAATNTGELFF. The CDR3 DNA follows: TGTGCCAGCAGTGAGGTAGCGGCTACGAACACCGGGGAGCTGTTTTTT.

The chain links TRBV7-8 to TRBJ1-1; D is uncertain. Germline V lookup: CDR1 SGHVS, CDR2 FQNEAQ. V was cut by 1 base and J by 0 bases, with 12 bases left in between. CDR3 length: 16 residues. CDR3: CASSLVLRDLNTEAFF. CDR3 in DNA: TGTGCCAGCAGCTTAGTATTGCGGGATCTGAACACTGAAGCTTTCTTT.

This clone was seen a handful of times. The chain has TRBV14 and TRBJ1-2, with 8 bases lining up with TRBD1. The germline V gene encodes CDR1 SGHDN and CDR2 FVKESK. The CDR3 runs 14 residues. The V segment lost 4 bases and the J segment 0 bases; nucleotides outside the gene matches: 1. The CDR3 bases are TGTGCCAGCAGCCGGGACAGGACTAACTATGGCTACACCTTC. The encoded protein is CASSRDRTNYGYTF. Using reference TRBV14 and TRBJ1-2 for the parts outside the CDR3, the full variable domain is EAGVTQFPSHSVIEKGQTVTLRCDPISGHDNLYWYRRVMGKEIKFLLHFVKESKQDESGMPNNRFLAERTGGTYSTLKVQPAELEDSGVYFCASSRDRTNYGYTFGSGTRLTVV.

V and J are TRBV5-6 and TRBJ2-7, with TRBD2 identical over 7 bases. CDR1 is SGHDT, CDR2 YYEEEE, per germline. The CDR3 spans 14 residues. V was clipped by 2 bases and J by 3 bases; unmatched bases: 5. DNA of the CDR3: TGTGCCAGCAGCTTCGGAGCGGGGATCTACGAGCAGTACTTC. This encodes CASSFGAGIYEQYF.

The CDR3 reads CASGETGAYEKLFF. CDR3 nucleotides: TGTGCCAGCGGAGAAACAGGGGCCTATGAAAAACTGTTTTTT. The V and J genes are TRBV6-5 and TRBJ1-4; 7 bases line up with TRBD1. In germline, CDR1 is MNHEY, CDR2 SVGAGI. Trimming removed 8 bases from V and 6 bases from J; junction bases left unmatched: 9. CDR3 length: 14 residues.

With regard to this clone: A far larger clone differs by one base, so this is likely a read error. The genes are TRBV11-2 and TRBJ2-1; 9 bases align to TRBD2. CDR1 is SGHAT and CDR2 is FQNNGV in the germline V gene. CDR3 length equals 18 residues. With V trimmed by 1 base and J by 0 bases, 7 bases remained unmatched. This chain's CDR3 is CASSLVLGSGGSYNEQFF. CDR3 DNA: TGTGCCAGCAGCTTAGTTCTTGGTAGCGGGGGCTCCTACAATGAGCAGTTCTTC.

V usage is TRBV27 and J usage is TRBJ2-7; 11 bases match TRBD2. With V trimmed by 2 bases and J by 0 bases, 0 bases remained unmatched. This CDR3 has 15 amino acids. CDR1 and CDR2 (germline): MNHEY, SMNVEV (reference sequence). Here the CDR3 reads CASSLGLAGSYEQYF. The CDR3 DNA sequence: TGTGCCAGCAGTTTAGGACTAGCGGGCTCCTACGAGCAGTACTTC.

The table lists this clone with a count of one. The V gene is TRBV19, the J gene TRBJ2-7; 9 positions match TRBD1. This CDR3 has 19 residues. In germline, CDR1 is LNHDA, CDR2 SQIVND (reference sequence). With V trimmed by 4 bases and J by 3 bases, 19 bases remained unmatched. CDR3 sequence (DNA): TGTGCCAGTAGTACGGATGGACAGGGGAAGGCTCACCGGGGCTACGAGCAGTACTTC. Its translation: CASSTDGQGKAHRGYEQYF. Supplemented by reference TRBV19 and TRBJ2-7, the full variable domain reads DGGITQSPKYLFRKEGQNVTLSCEQNLNHDAMYWYRQDPGQGLRLIYYSQIVNDFQKGDIAEGYSVSREKKESFPLTVTSAQKNPTAFYLCASSTDGQGKAHRGYEQYFGPGTRLTVT.

V gene TRBV27 combines with J gene TRBJ2-6; 8 nucleotides match TRBD2. CDR3 length equals 17 residues. V was pared by 5 bases and J by 2 bases, with 8 bases of the junction left unmatched. In germline, CDR1 is MNHEY, CDR2 SMNVEV (reference sequence). The CDR3: CASSPYGGAAGANVLTF. CDR3 coding DNA: TGTGCCAGCAGTCCCTACGGGGGGGCCGCTGGGGCCAACGTCCTGACTTTC.

This chain connects TRBV28 to TRBJ2-5; 7 bases map to TRBD2. TRBJ2-7 matches the DNA end more closely, so the J call is doubtful. Germline V gene sequence: CDR1 MDHEN, CDR2 SYDVKM. The CDR3 runs to 15 residues. The CDR3 DNA follows: TGTGCCACCTGCCTGGGGGGGGTTGGATCCTACGAGCAGTACTTC. As protein: CATCLGGVGSYEQYF.

The rearrangement uses TRBV27 and TRBJ1-1; perhaps TRBD1 as D (6 bases). The length of the CDR3 is 14 residues. V lost 4 bases, J lost 5 bases, and 14 bases lay in between. Looked up from germline, CDR1 is MNHEY and CDR2 is SMNVEV (reference sequence). The CDR3 region has the DNA TGTGCCAGCAGTTCCTGGGGGCGCGGAACTGAAGCTTTCTTT. Its protein product is CASSSWGRGTEAFF.

This clone was observed a single time. This chain connects TRBV2 to TRBJ1-5, with a possible D match to TRBD1 (6 bases). CDR1 SNHLY and CDR2 FYNNEI come from the germline V gene. The V end was cut by 8 bases, the J end by 7 bases, with 15 bases between. The CDR3 is 13 residues long. Here the CDR3 DNA reads TGTGCCAGCGGTACAGGGTTTGAACAGCCCCAGCATTTT. Protein sequence: CASGTGFEQPQHF.

The rearrangement joins TRBV6-5 to TRBJ1-2; D may be TRBD1 (6 bases). Germline assignment: CDR1 MNHEY and CDR2 SVGAGI. The CDR3 extends over 15 amino acids. V was cut by 6 bases and J by 0 bases, with 14 bases left in between. The CDR3 protein is CASSSIDRPNYGYTF. CDR3 sequence (DNA): TGTGCCAGCAGCTCGATCGACAGGCCTAACTATGGCTACACCTTC.

The chain carries TRBV15 and TRBJ1-4, with 7 bases identical to TRBD1. The CDR3 loop spans 13 amino acids. Looked up from germline, CDR1 is LNHNV and CDR2 is YYDKDF (reference sequence). Unmatched junction bases numbered 6, after V lost 8 bases and J lost 6 bases. CDR3 sequence: CATGQGGDEKLFF. In DNA, the CDR3 is TGTGCCACCGGCCAGGGGGGCGATGAAAAACTGTTTTTT. The full variable domain, completed using reference TRBV15 and TRBJ1-4, is DAMVIQNPRYQVTQFGKPVTLSCSQTLNHNVMYWYQQKSSQAPKLLFHYYDKDFNNEADTPDNFQSRRPNTSFCFLDIRSPGLGDTAMYLCATGQGGDEKLFFGSGTQLSVL.

The chain employs TRBV6-5 and TRBJ1-2; TRBD1 is a possible D gene (5 bases). V lost 4 bases and J lost 8, with 8 bases in between. The CDR3 runs to 11 residues. Per germline, CDR1 MNHEY and CDR2 SVGAGI. The CDR3, as DNA: TGTGCCAGCAGTTCAGGGTTAGGCTACACCTTC. Amino acid sequence: CASSSGLGYTF.

This clone was seen more than once but under ten times. The J gene is TRBJ2-7, the V gene TRBV7-9; 8 bases are shared with TRBD1. V dropped 5 bases and J dropped 0; count of bases not matched to a gene: 6. CDR1 and CDR2 from the germline V gene are SEHNR and FQNEAQ (reference sequence). There are 15 residues in the CDR3. CDR3 bases: TGTGCCAGCAGCCCCGGACAGGGATCCTCCTACGAGCAGTACTTC. This gives the protein CASSPGQGSSYEQYF.

This clone was counted only a few times. This rearrangement joins TRBV5-1 to TRBJ1-3, with D maybe TRBD1 (6 bases). V lost 5 bases and J lost 9, with 24 bases in between. This CDR3 comprises 16 residues. Germline V gene lookup returns CDR1 SGHRS and CDR2 YFSETQ. The CDR3: CASRSSLGTHLGTIYF. The CDR3 coding sequence is TGCGCCAGCAGGTCCTCTTTAGGGACACATTTAGGCACCATATATTTT.

The V gene is TRBV15, the J gene TRBJ1-2; TRBD1 matches 7 bases. Trimming at V came to 4 bases and at J to 3 bases, leaving 5 bases not matched to a gene. This CDR3 spans 14 amino acids. CDR1 and CDR2 from the germline V gene are LNHNV and YYDKDF (reference sequence). The CDR3 spells CATSNDRADYGYTF. The CDR3 DNA sequence: TGTGCCACCAGCAACGACAGGGCTGACTATGGCTACACCTTC.

The rearrangement links TRBV23-1 to TRBJ2-7; 9 bases match TRBD1. TRBV23-1 is an ORF; its function is uncertain. The CDR3 is made up of 14 amino acids. Unmatched junction bases numbered 7, after V lost 4 bases and J lost 6 bases. The CDR3 sequence: CASSPATGGSEQYF. The CDR3 DNA reads as TGCGCCAGCAGTCCCGCGACAGGGGGATCCGAGCAGTACTTC.

J is TRBJ1-5 and V is TRBV4-3; 7 nucleotides align to TRBD1. After removal of 1 base from V and 5 bases from J, the junction contained 2 bases not matched to a gene. This CDR3 comprises 14 residues. The V gene's germline CDR1 is LGHNA and CDR2 YSLEER. CDR3 region: CASSQGTGDQPQHF. CDR3 coding DNA: TGCGCCAGCAGCCAAGGGACAGGAGATCAGCCCCAGCATTTT.

The V gene is TRBV25-1, the J gene TRBJ1-6; 7 nucleotides match TRBD1. Trimming cost V 5 bases and J 6 bases; bases outside gene matches: 7. CDR3 length equals 15 residues. Germline CDR1 is MGHDK and CDR2 is SYGVNS. DNA for the CDR3: TGTGCCAGCAGTAACCGGGACAGCCTTAATTCACCCCTCCACTTT. It specifies CASSNRDSLNSPLHF.